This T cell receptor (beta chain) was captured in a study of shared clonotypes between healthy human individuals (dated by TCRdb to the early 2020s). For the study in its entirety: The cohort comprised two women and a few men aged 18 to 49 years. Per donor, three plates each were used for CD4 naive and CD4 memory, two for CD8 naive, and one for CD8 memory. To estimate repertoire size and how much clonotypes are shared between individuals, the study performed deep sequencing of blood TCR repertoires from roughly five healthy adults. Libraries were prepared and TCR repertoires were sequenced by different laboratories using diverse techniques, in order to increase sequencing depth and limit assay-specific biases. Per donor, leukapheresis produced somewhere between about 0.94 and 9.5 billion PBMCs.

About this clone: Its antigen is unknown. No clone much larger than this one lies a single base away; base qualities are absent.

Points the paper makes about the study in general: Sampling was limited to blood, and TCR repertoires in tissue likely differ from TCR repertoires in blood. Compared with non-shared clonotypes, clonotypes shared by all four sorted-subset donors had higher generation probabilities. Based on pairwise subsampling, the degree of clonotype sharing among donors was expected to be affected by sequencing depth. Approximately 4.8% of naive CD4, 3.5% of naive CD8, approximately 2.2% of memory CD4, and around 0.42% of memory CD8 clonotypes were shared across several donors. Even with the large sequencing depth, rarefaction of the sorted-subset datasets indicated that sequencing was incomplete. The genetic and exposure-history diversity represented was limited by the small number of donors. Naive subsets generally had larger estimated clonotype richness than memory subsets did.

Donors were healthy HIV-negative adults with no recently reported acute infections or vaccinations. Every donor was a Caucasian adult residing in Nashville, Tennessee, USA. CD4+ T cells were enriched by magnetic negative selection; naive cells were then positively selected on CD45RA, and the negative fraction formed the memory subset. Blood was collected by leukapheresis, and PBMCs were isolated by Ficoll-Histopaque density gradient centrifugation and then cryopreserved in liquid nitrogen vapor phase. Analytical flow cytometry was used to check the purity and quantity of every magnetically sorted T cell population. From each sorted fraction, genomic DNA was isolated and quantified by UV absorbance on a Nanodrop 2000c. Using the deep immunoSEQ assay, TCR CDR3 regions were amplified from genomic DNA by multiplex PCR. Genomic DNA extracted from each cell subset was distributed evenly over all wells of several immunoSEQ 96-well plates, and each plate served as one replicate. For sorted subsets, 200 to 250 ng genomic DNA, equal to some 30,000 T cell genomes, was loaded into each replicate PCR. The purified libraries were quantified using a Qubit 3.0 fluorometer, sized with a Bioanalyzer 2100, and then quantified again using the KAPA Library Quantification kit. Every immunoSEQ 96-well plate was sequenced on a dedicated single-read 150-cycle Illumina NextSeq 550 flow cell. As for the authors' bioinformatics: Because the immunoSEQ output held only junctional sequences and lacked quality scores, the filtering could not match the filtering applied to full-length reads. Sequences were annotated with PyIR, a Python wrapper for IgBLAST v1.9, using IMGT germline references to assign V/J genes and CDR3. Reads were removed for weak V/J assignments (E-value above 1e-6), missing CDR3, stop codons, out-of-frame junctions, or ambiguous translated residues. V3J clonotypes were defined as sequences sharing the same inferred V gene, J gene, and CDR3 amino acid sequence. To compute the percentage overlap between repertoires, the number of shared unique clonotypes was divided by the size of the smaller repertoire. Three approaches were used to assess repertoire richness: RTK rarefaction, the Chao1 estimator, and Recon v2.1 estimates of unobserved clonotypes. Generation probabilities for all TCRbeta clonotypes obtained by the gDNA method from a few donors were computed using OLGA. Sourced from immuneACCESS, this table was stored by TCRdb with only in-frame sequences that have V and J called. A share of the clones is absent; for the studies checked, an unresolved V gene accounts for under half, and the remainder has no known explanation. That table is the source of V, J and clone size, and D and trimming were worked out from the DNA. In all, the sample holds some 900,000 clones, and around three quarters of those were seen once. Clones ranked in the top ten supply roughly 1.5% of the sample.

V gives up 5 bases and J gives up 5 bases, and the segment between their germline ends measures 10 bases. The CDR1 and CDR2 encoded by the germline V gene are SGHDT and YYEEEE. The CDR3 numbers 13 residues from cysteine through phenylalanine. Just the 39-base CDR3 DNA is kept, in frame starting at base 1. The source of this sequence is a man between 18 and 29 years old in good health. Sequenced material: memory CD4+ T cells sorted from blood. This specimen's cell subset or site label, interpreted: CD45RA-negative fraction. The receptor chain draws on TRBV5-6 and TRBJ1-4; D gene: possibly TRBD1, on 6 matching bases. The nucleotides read TGTGCCAGCAGGGGACAAAAAAATGAAAAACTGTTTTTT. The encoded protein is CASRGQKNEKLFF. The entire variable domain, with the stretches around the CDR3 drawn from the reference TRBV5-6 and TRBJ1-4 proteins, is DAGVTQSPTHLIKTRGQQVTLRCSPKSGHDTVSWYQQALGQGPQFIFQYYEEEERQRGNFPDRFSGHQFPNYSSELNVNALLLGDSALYLCASRGQKNEKLFFGSGTQLSVL.